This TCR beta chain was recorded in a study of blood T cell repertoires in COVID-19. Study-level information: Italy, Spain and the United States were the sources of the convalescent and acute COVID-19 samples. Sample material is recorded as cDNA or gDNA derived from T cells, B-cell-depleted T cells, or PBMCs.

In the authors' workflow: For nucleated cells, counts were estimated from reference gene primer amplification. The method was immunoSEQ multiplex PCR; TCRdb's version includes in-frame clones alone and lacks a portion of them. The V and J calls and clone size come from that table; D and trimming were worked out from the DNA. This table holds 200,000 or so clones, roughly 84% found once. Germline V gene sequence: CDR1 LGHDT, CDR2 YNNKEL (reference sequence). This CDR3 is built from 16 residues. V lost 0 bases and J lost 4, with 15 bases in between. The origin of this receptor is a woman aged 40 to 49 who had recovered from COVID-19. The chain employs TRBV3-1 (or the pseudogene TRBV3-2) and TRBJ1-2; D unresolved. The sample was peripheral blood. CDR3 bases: TGTGCCAGCAGCCAAGATCGAATTGTGGGCGCCTATGGCTACACCTTC. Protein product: CASSQDRIVGAYGYTF.